What follows describes a single T cell receptor (beta chain). Its target is not known. These data are taken from a study of cytomegalovirus exposure and HLA in healthy donors. About the study: A data release that came early held roughly 80 million unique TCRs from HLA-typed donors.

Donors in the study were healthy people who gave bone marrow. The V and J ends lost 5 bases and 3 bases, in that order; junction bases with no gene match: 9. CDR3 size: 15 residues. Germline CDR1 KGHSH, CDR2 LQKENI. 13 Jbeta primers and 60 Vbeta primers were used for the PCR. Some clones are missing from TCRdb's copy, which holds only in-frame ones; the method was immunoSEQ multiplex PCR. The data show 150,000 to 200,000 clones, 79% seen once. Broader study findings: Follow-up analysis later connected one missense variant in DCLRE1C with trimming of TCR beta V- and J-genes.

The sample consisted of PBMCs. The chain is built from TRBV18 and TRBJ1-1, with 7 bases matching TRBD1. The receptor comes from a young woman in good health and CMV-seropositive. CDR3: CASSTRQGLDTEAFF. For the CDR3, the DNA is TGTGCCAGCTCAACTCGACAGGGCCTGGACACTGAAGCTTTCTTT.